The clone carrying this T cell receptor beta chain was seen a handful of times. The antigen is not known. There are 15 residues in the CDR3. Germline V lookup: CDR1 MNHEY, CDR2 SVGAGI. Trimming at V came to 2 bases and at J to 5 bases, leaving 8 bases not matched to a gene. Template switching added a universal primer binding site, and final cDNA carried unique molecular identifiers. MiXCR was run by TCRdb on the 5' RACE reads, yielding one entry per CDR3 protein. The table has around 490,000 distinct CDR3 sequences, 14% seen once; the top ten hold approximately 0.98%. This entry comes from a study of identical twins. Study-level points and caveats: In monozygotic twins, models underestimated the sharing of out-of-frame TCR alpha.

This sample also appeared in a second study, on yellow fever vaccine responses in identical twins. That source notes: Reportedly, the T cell response mounted by twins to vaccine seemed partly convergent, partly personalized.

V usage is TRBV6-5 and J usage is TRBJ2-5; TRBD1 aligns across 7 bases. Sequencing used CD4+ T cells sorted from blood. This TCR was sampled from a woman between 18 and 29 years old in good health. The CDR3, as DNA: TGTGCCAGCAGTTACGACAGGGCGGTAAGGGAGACCCAGTACTTC. It yields the protein CASSYDRAVRETQYF.